Listed here are 5 T cell receptor beta chains from one sample, sequenced in a study of blood T cell repertoires in COVID-19. Clones were read by immunoSEQ multiplex PCR, and TCRdb kept only the in-frame ones, dropping some. The table shows some 420,000 clones, with 80% to 90% occurring only once. The sequencing sample was made of PBMCs or T cells enriched from blood (not recorded which). The receptors derive from a man aged 30-40 years who had recovered from COVID-19.

The chain is built from TRBV18 and TRBJ1-6, with 9 nucleotides matching TRBD1. CDR1 and CDR2 from the germline V gene are KGHSH and LQKENI. The CDR3 spans 14 residues. V was clipped by 3 bases and J by 10 bases; unmatched bases: 4. The CDR3 bases are TGTGCCAGCTCACCCCGGGACAGGGAATCACCCCTCCACTTT. It is translated as CASSPRDRESPLHF.

The gene calls are TRBV28 and TRBJ2-1; 10 bases fit TRBD2. The CDR3 has 15 amino acids. After removal of 2 bases from V and 8 bases from J, the junction contained 6 bases not matched to a gene. Germline assignment: CDR1 MDHEN and CDR2 SYDVKM. The CDR3 loop is CASSLRLAGDDEQFF. The CDR3 DNA follows: TGTGCCAGCAGTTTACGGCTAGCGGGAGACGATGAGCAGTTCTTC.

This rearrangement joins TRBV5-5 to TRBJ1-6; D possibly corresponds to TRBD1 (5 bases). This CDR3 has 16 residues. V lost 4 bases and J lost 6, with 17 bases in between. The germline V gene has CDR1 SGHKS and CDR2 YYEKEE (reference sequence). In DNA form, the CDR3 reads TGTGCCAGCAGCCCTGGGCAGGGATTTGGTAATTCACCCCTCCACTTT. Translated, it gives CASSPGQGFGNSPLHF.

This clone was seen only once. This chain uses TRBV10-3 with TRBJ2-7; D uncertain. CDR1 is ENHRY, CDR2 SYGVKD, per germline. The CDR3 has 12 amino acids. CDR3 in DNA: TGTGCTACAAGCGCGGCAGTAGGCGAGCAGTACTTC. This sequence encodes CATSAAVGEQYF.

The chain couples TRBV2 to TRBJ1-4; 7 nucleotides align to TRBD1. Germline V lookup: CDR1 SNHLY, CDR2 FYNNEI. The CDR3 loop spans 15 amino acids. Trimming at V came to 4 bases and at J to 8 bases, leaving 10 bases not matched to a gene. The CDR3 spells CASSGGQRAGEKLFF. CDR3 DNA sequence: TGTGCCAGCAGTGGGGGACAGCGCGCAGGGGAAAAACTGTTTTTT.